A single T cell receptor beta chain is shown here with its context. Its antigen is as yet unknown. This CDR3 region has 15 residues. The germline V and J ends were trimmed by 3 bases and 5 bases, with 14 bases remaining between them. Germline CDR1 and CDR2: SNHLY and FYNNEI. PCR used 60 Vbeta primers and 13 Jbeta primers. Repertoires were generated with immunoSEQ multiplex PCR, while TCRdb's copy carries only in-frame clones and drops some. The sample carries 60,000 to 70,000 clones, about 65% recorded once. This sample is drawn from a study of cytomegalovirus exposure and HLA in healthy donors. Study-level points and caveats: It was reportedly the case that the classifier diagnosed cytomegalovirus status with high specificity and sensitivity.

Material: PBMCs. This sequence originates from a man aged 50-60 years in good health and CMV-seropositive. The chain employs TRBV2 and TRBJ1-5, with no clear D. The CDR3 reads CASSEEGPGHQPQHF. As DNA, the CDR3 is TGTGCCAGCAGTGAGGAGGGTCCAGGTCATCAGCCCCAGCATTTT. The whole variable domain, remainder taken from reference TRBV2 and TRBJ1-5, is EPEVTQTPSHQVTQMGQEVILRCVPISNHLYFYWYRQILGQKVEFLVSFYNNEISEKSEIFDDQFSVERPDGSNFTLKIRSTKLEDSAMYFCASSEEGPGHQPQHFGDGTRLSIL.